This entry features one T cell receptor (beta chain) sequence. As yet, its antigen is unknown. This record comes from a study of CD8 T cells in Susac syndrome. The CDR3 extends over 12 amino acids. Germline CDR1 MDHEN, CDR2 SYDVKM. The V end lost 7 bases, the J end lost 0 bases, and 7 bases lay between the germline ends. RNA, at 0.5 to 1 ug, was reverse transcribed with random hexamers. Amplification of TCR beta CDR3 across 54 Vbeta and 13 Jbeta was performed with immunoSEQ multiplex PCR. Using its own MiXCR run on the immunoSEQ multiplex PCR reads, TCRdb lists one record per CDR3 protein. The table records more than 85,000 distinct CDR3 sequences, 95% to 98% of them present only once. Sequencing of TCR beta, carried out with a high-throughput approach, was applied to CD8+ and CD4+ T cells from the blood. Study outcomes and limitations: In its TCR sequencing and HLA analysis, the study acknowledged that the number of individuals was relatively small.

The chain links TRBV28 to TRBJ2-7; D unclear. Sequencing was carried out using CD4+ T cells from PBMCs. The origin of this receptor is a human donor in good health. CDR3 nucleotide sequence: TGTGCCAGCACGACGACCTCCTACGAGCAGTACTTC. Encoded protein: CASTTTSYEQYF.